The clone carrying this T cell receptor (beta chain) was detected a few times. These data are taken from a study of CD8 T cells in Susac syndrome. Trimming shortened V by 2 bases and J by 6 bases, and 7 bases separated the two germline ends. The CDR3 is 13 amino acids. The V gene's germline CDR1 is MNHEY and CDR2 SVGAGI. With random hexamers, roughly 0.45 to 1 ug RNA was reverse transcribed. Amplification of TCR beta CDR3 was carried out by immunoSEQ multiplex PCR, which covered 54 Vbeta and 13 Jbeta segments. From the immunoSEQ multiplex PCR reads, TCRdb called clonotypes with MiXCR, one entry per CDR3 protein. The table includes about 280,000 distinct CDR3 sequences, 85% detected once.

The TCR originated in a human donor with multiple sclerosis. This rearrangement joins TRBV6-5 to TRBJ2-2; no reliable D call. Sequencing input: CD8+ T cells from PBMCs. DNA for the CDR3: TGTGCCAGCAGTTACGGGTTTTCCGGGGAGCTGTTTTTT. This sequence encodes CASSYGFSGELFF.